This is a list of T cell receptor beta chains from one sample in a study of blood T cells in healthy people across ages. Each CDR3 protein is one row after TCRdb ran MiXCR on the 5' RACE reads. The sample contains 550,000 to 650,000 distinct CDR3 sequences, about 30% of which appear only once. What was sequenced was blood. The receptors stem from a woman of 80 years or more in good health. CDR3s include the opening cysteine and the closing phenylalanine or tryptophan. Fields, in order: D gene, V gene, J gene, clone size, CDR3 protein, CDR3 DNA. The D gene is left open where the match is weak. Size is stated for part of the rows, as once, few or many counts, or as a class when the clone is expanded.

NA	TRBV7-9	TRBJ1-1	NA	CASSLGWMTSGGRSAEAFF	TGTGCCAGCAGCTTAGGCTGGATGACTTCTGGGGGTCGTAGCGCTGAAGCTTTCTTT
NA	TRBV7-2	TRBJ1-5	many	CASSFRGFQPQHF	TGTGCCAGCAGCTTCCGGGGGTTCCAGCCCCAGCATTTT
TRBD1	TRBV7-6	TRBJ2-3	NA	CASSVTDLPGQGTTATQYF	TGTGCCAGCAGCGTAACAGACCTACCGGGACAGGGGACGACAGCTACGCAGTATTTT
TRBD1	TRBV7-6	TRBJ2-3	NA	CASGGQGWSDTQYF	TGTGCCAGCGGCGGACAGGGGTGGTCAGATACGCAGTATTTT
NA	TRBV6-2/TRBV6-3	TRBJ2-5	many	CASREAGAQETQYF	TGTGCCAGCCGGGAGGCAGGGGCTCAAGAGACCCAGTACTTC
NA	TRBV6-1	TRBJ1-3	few	CASTETGTRAGNTIYF	TGTGCCAGCACTGAGACCGGGACTCGTGCTGGAAACACCATATATTTT
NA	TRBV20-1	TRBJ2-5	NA	CSAIEAYQETQYF	TGCAGTGCTATCGAAGCGTACCAAGAGACCCAGTACTTC
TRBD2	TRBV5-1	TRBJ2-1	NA	CASSLTTSGINEQFF	TGCGCCAGCAGCTTGACGACTAGCGGGATCAATGAGCAGTTCTTC
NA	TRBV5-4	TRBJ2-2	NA	CASSPNFGQNTGELFF	TGTGCCAGCAGCCCCAACTTCGGACAGAACACCGGGGAGCTGTTTTTT
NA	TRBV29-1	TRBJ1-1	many	CSGTDYTEAFF	TGCAGCGGGACAGACTACACTGAAGCTTTCTTT
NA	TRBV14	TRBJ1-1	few	CASSQDGSPPEAFF	TGTGCCAGCAGCCAAGATGGTAGTCCGCCTGAAGCTTTCTTT
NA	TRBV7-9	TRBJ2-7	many	CASSVNYEQYF	TGTGCCAGCAGCGTAAACTACGAGCAGTACTTC
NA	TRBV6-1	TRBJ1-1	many	CATQARREWTEAFF	TGTGCCACCCAGGCTAGGAGGGAATGGACTGAAGCTTTCTTT
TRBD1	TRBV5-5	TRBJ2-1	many	CASSPGQGLNEQFF	TGTGCCAGCAGCCCGGGACAGGGACTGAATGAGCAGTTCTTC
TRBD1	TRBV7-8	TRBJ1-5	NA	CASSSNRGRDQPQHF	TGTGCCAGCAGCTCTAACAGGGGGAGGGATCAGCCCCAGCATTTT
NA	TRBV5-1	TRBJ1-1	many	CASSLGLWNTEAFF	TGCGCCAGCAGCCTCGGACTCTGGAACACTGAAGCTTTCTTT
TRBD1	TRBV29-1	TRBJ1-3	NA	CSVDRGLGNTIYF	TGCAGCGTTGACAGGGGGCTCGGAAACACCATATATTTT
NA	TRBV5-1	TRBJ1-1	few	CASQEGAVNTEAFF	TGCGCCAGCCAAGAGGGAGCTGTGAACACTGAAGCTTTCTTT
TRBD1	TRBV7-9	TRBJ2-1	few	CASSLGGTGDEQFF	TGTGCCAGCAGCTTAGGGGGGACAGGCGATGAGCAGTTCTTC
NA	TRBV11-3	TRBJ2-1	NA	CASSQWQGNEQFF	TGTGCCAGCAGCCAATGGCAGGGAAATGAGCAGTTCTTC
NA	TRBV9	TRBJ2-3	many	CASSVTGSMDTQYF	TGTGCCAGCAGCGTAACGGGTTCTATGGATACGCAGTATTTT
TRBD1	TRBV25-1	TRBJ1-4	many	CASGDRANEKLFF	TGTGCCAGCGGGGACAGGGCTAATGAAAAACTGTTTTTT
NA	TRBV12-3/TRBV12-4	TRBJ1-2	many	CASRWSGRTYGYTF	TGTGCCAGCAGGTGGTCGGGACGAACCTATGGCTACACCTTC
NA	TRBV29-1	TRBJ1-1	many	CSAAGLYEAFF	TGCAGCGCCGCGGGATTGTATGAAGCTTTCTTT
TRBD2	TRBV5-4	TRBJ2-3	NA	CANSHKARGGGADTQYF	TGTGCCAACAGTCATAAAGCCCGGGGGGGCGGGGCAGATACGCAGTATTTT
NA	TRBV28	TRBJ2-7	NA	CASKGFYEQYF	TGTGCCAGCAAAGGATTCTACGAGCAGTACTTC
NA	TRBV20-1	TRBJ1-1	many	CSARKADRWNTEAFF	TGCAGTGCCCGAAAGGCGGACAGATGGAACACTGAAGCTTTCTTT
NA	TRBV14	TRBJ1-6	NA	CASSQITLSSYNSPLHF	TGTGCCAGCAGCCAAATCACTTTGAGCTCCTATAATTCACCCCTCCACTTT
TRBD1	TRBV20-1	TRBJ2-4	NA	CSARDAPGQGASKNIQYF	TGCAGTGCTAGAGACGCCCCGGGACAGGGGGCATCCAAAAACATTCAGTACTTC
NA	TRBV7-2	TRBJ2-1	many	CASSSGDYNEQFF	TGTGCCAGCAGCTCCGGGGACTACAATGAGCAGTTCTTC
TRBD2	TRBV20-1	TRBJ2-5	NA	CSARTSGGDFEETQYF	TGCAGTGCCAGGACTAGCGGGGGGGATTTCGAAGAGACCCAGTACTTC
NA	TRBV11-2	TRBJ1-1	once	CASRPYTNTEAFF	TGTGCCAGCAGACCATACACGAACACTGAAGCTTTCTTT
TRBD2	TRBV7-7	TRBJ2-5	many	CASSPQGAGSGETQYF	TGTGCTAGCAGCCCCCAAGGAGCGGGGTCGGGCGAGACCCAGTACTTC
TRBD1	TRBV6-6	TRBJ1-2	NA	CASSYSEQGAGGYTF	TGTGCCAGCAGTTACTCAGAACAGGGGGCAGGGGGCTACACCTTC
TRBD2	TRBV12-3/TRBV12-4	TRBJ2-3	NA	CASSSAVLAGSTDTQYF	TGTGCCAGCAGCTCTGCTGTACTAGCGGGGAGCACAGATACGCAGTATTTT
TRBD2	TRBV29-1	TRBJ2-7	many	CSGRLAGGNEQYF	TGCAGCGGCCGACTAGCGGGGGGAAACGAGCAGTACTTC
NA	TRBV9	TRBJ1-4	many	CASSDPGKADEKLFF	TGTGCCAGCAGCGACCCCGGGAAGGCAGATGAAAAACTGTTTTTT
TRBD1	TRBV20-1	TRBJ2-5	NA	CSAGGQTGETQYF	TGCAGTGCTGGGGGACAGACCGGAGAGACCCAGTACTTC
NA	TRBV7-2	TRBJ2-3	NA	CASSFGLHTDTQYF	TGTGCCAGCAGCTTCGGTCTTCACACAGATACGCAGTATTTT
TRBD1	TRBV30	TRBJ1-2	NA	CAWTSYGTEYGYTF	TGTGCCTGGACCTCTTACGGGACAGAGTATGGCTACACCTTC
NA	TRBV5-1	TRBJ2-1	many	CASSLGWSTGPNEQFF	TGCGCCAGCAGCTTGGGGTGGTCGACCGGGCCGAATGAGCAGTTCTTC
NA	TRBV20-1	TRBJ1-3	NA	CSARKGASGNTIYF	TGCAGTGCTAGAAAGGGCGCGTCCGGAAACACCATATATTTT
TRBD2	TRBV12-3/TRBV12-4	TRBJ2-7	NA	CASSSPGGFEYF	TGTGCCAGCAGTTCCCCGGGGGGATTTGAGTACTTC
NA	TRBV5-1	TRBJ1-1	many	CASSLNQVEAFF	TGCGCCAGCAGCCTTAACCAGGTCGAGGCTTTCTTT
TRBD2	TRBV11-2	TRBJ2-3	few	CASSSQRGASTDTQYF	TGTGCCAGCAGCTCCCAGCGGGGGGCCAGCACAGATACGCAGTATTTT
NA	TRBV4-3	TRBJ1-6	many	CASSQDEGNYNSPLHF	TGCGCCAGCAGCCAAGACGAGGGAAACTATAATTCACCCCTCCACTTT
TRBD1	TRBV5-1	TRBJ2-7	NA	CASSFTGQGSEDYEQYF	TGCGCCAGCAGCTTTACTGGACAGGGAAGTGAGGACTACGAGCAGTACTTC
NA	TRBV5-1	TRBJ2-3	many	CASSLAVRGAQYF	TGCGCCAGCAGCTTGGCCGTCAGGGGGGCGCAGTATTTT
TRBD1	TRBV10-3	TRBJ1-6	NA	CAISVKGSLEGAPRHF	TGTGCCATCAGTGTTAAAGGTTCGCTCGAGGGGGCACCCCGCCACTTT
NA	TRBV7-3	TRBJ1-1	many	CASSQNRNTEAFF	TGTGCCAGCAGCCAAAACAGAAACACTGAAGCTTTCTTT